This passage covers 26 T cell receptor beta chains from one sample sequenced in a study of OX40 agonist ivuxolimab in advanced cancers. The data were produced by immunoSEQ multiplex PCR, yet TCRdb's version contains in-frame clones alone and is incomplete. The table shows approximately 100,000 clones, with about 90% occurring only once. The material sequenced was CD4+ or CD8+ T cells sorted from blood, taken in a trial of the OX40 agonist ivuxolimab. The receptors originated from an adult with an advanced solid tumor such as melanoma, head and neck, liver or kidney cancer.

V and J are TRBV7-2 and TRBJ2-1, with a weak D call TRBD1 (5 bases). Germline lookup yields CDR1 SGHTA and CDR2 FQGNSA. This CDR3 spans 16 amino acids. Trimming shortened V by 4 bases and J by 6 bases, and 19 bases separated the two germline ends. CDR3 in DNA: TGTGCCAGCAGCTCCCCCAAGGGGCCTGGTCGCAATGAGCAGTTCTTC. It is translated as CASSSPKGPGRNEQFF.

The chain employs TRBV4-2 and TRBJ2-3; D not resolved. The CDR3 contains 16 residues. Germline V CDR1 and CDR2: LGHNA, YNFKEQ. Trimming took 2 bases from V and 1 from J, leaving 13 bases between them. The CDR3 loop reads CASSQYVGSGTDTQYF. The CDR3 DNA follows: TGTGCCAGCAGCCAATATGTGGGGTCTGGCACAGATACGCAGTATTTT.

The chain links TRBV28 to TRBJ1-3, with 7 nucleotides matching TRBD1. Germline V CDR1 and CDR2: MDHEN, SYDVKM. The CDR3 spans 14 residues. V shed 6 bases and J 2 bases; nucleotides not matched to a gene: 4. CDR3 DNA sequence: TGTGCCAGCAGACCGCAGGGGGCTGGAAACACCATATATTTT. Encoded protein: CASRPQGAGNTIYF.

The CDR3 loop is CASSPGTMNTEAFF. The DNA for the CDR3 is TGTGCCAGCAGCCCGGGGACCATGAACACTGAAGCTTTCTTT. The chain has TRBV7-2 and TRBJ1-1; possible D gene TRBD1, 5 bases. V lost 5 bases, J lost 0 bases, and 10 bases lay in between. The CDR3 sequence is 14 residues long. Per the germline V gene, CDR1 is SGHTA and CDR2 is FQGNSA.

The CDR3, as DNA: TGTGCCAGTAGTCCATCCCAGGGGACCTCAGTTAATGAAAAACTGTTTTTT. Translated: CASSPSQGTSVNEKLFF. This rearrangement joins TRBV19 to TRBJ1-4; possibly TRBD1 for D (6 bases). CDR1 and CDR2 from the germline V gene are LNHDA and SQIVND (reference sequence). V shed 5 bases and J shed 4 bases, with 20 bases lying between them. CDR3 length: 17 amino acids.

The V call is TRBV28, the J call TRBJ1-1; D is unresolved. Germline loops: CDR1 MDHEN, CDR2 SYDVKM. The V and J ends lost 1 base and 1 base respectively, with 13 bases between them. The CDR3 length is 16 residues. CDR3 sequence: CASSLFQAPGNTEAFF. CDR3 nucleotides: TGTGCCAGCAGTTTATTCCAGGCCCCTGGGAACACTGAAGCTTTCTTT.

This sequence joins TRBV29-1 and TRBJ2-1, with a possible D match to TRBD2 (6 bases). V was cut by 5 bases and J by 6 bases, with 11 bases left in between. The CDR3 spans 12 residues. The germline V gene encodes CDR1 SQVTM and CDR2 ANQGSEA. The CDR3, as DNA: TGCAGCGTTACCCGACTAGTCAATGAGCAGTTCTTC. Protein sequence: CSVTRLVNEQFF.

This clone has only a few counts. This chain joins TRBV5-1 and TRBJ2-5; a possible D gene is TRBD2 (6 bases). Trimming removed 3 bases at V and 5 bases at J, with 11 bases between. Germline assignment: CDR1 SGHRS and CDR2 YFSETQ. This CDR3 has 13 residues. The CDR3 nucleotides are TGCGCCAGCAGCTCCGGACTACGCGAGACCCAGTACTTC. Its translation: CASSSGLRETQYF.

The rearrangement links TRBV5-1 to TRBJ2-2; weak D call: TRBD2 (6 bases). The CDR3 is 15 amino acids. Trimming left V 6 bases short and J 6 bases short, with 18 bases between. The V gene's germline CDR1 is SGHRS and CDR2 YFSETQ. The CDR3 coding sequence is TGCGCCAGCACCAGCGCGGGAAGTCGCGCCGGGGAGCTGTTTTTT. Translated, it gives CASTSAGSRAGELFF.

The chain employs TRBV5-3 and TRBJ1-3; D gene unclear. TRBV5-3 is an ORF for which the function is uncertain. Trimming shortened V by 3 bases and J by 13 bases, and 17 bases separated the two germline ends. There are 13 residues in the CDR3. For the CDR3, the DNA is TGTGCCAGAAGCTGCGGCACCAACAAAGGGATATATTTT. It codes for CARSCGTNKGIYF.

The genes are TRBV6-1 and TRBJ1-3, with a tentative D call TRBD1 (5 bases). V lost 3 bases to trimming and J lost 2 bases, with 11 bases between them. There are 15 residues in the CDR3. Per germline, CDR1 MNHNS and CDR2 SASEGT. The CDR3 reads CASSENDRAGNTIYF. The CDR3 bases are TGTGCCAGCAGTGAGAACGACAGAGCTGGAAACACCATATATTTT.

The chain employs TRBV28 and TRBJ1-4; 7 positions match TRBD1. CDR1 is MDHEN, CDR2 SYDVKM, per germline. The V gene end was trimmed by 8 bases and the J gene end by 4 bases; junction bases not matched to a gene: 4. This CDR3 has 13 amino acids. The CDR3 DNA sequence: TGTGCCAGCTCGGACAGGATTAATGAAAAACTGTTTTTT. Translation: CASSDRINEKLFF.

The chain is built from TRBV19 and TRBJ2-4, with 8 bases matching TRBD1. With 6 bases clipped from V and 6 bases from J, the junction kept 7 bases outside the gene matches. Per germline, CDR1 LNHDA and CDR2 SQIVND (reference sequence). There are 14 residues in the CDR3. The CDR3 region has the DNA TGTGCCAGTAGCTCGGGACAGGCTGGAAACATTCAGTACTTC. Translation gives CASSSGQAGNIQYF.

The J gene is TRBJ1-1, the V gene TRBV7-2; a possible D gene is TRBD1 (6 bases). Germline V lookup: CDR1 SGHTA, CDR2 FQGNSA. V lost 6 bases and J lost 0, with 14 bases in between. This CDR3 has 15 amino acids. Here the CDR3 DNA reads TGTGCCAGCAGGGAAGGACAGCAGATGAACACTGAAGCTTTCTTT. It is translated as CASREGQQMNTEAFF.

The CDR3 here is CASSLATVVGTQYF. The DNA for the CDR3 is TGTGCCAGCAGCTTAGCAACCGTTGTTGGTACGCAGTATTTT. The genes are TRBV11-2 and TRBJ2-3, with D unclear. V was cut by 1 base and J by 8 bases, with 13 bases left in between. Germline V CDR1 and CDR2: SGHAT, FQNNGV. The CDR3 length is 14 residues. Using reference TRBV11-2 and TRBJ2-3 for the parts outside the CDR3, the full variable domain is EAGVAQSPRYKIIEKRQSVAFWCNPISGHATLYWYQQILGQGPKLLIQFQNNGVVDDSQLPKDRFSAERLKGVDSTLKIQPAKLEDSAVYLCASSLATVVGTQYFGPGTRLTVL.

This chain joins TRBV11-1 and TRBJ2-5, with a weak D call TRBD2 (6 bases). CDR3 size: 13 residues. In germline, CDR1 is SGHAT, CDR2 FQDESV (reference sequence). The V gene lost 5 bases and the J gene lost 5 bases, with 12 bases spanning the gap. This chain's CDR3 is CASSRGGRETQYF. The CDR3, as DNA: TGTGCCAGCAGCAGGGGAGGTAGGGAGACCCAGTACTTC.

This chain joins TRBV2 and TRBJ2-4, with 10 nucleotides matching TRBD1. CDR1 and CDR2 (germline): SNHLY, FYNNEI. V was pared by 7 bases and J by 4 bases, with 7 bases of the junction left unmatched. The length of the CDR3 is 15 residues. Written as DNA, the CDR3 is TGTGCCAGCATACCGCCGGGACAGGGGAAAAACATTCAGTACTTC. Protein sequence: CASIPPGQGKNIQYF.

V is TRBV14 and J is TRBJ1-4, with 8 bases matching TRBD1. CDR1 and CDR2 from the germline V gene are SGHDN and FVKESK. Losses at the gene ends were 6 bases for V and 8 bases for J; bases not matched to a gene: 8. The CDR3 runs 14 residues. The chain's CDR3 is CASSLRQGREKLFF. The DNA of the CDR3 is TGTGCCAGCAGTCTACGACAGGGGCGAGAAAAACTGTTTTTT.

The chain couples TRBV7-7 to TRBJ2-3; no clear D gene. Germline V CDR1 and CDR2: SSHAT, FNYEAQ (reference sequence). The CDR3 length is 13 residues. CDR3 in DNA: TGTGCTAGCTCGCCCACCCCGAAGGATACGCAGTATTTT. It yields the protein CASSPTPKDTQYF.

V gene TRBV28 combines with J gene TRBJ1-5; weak D call: TRBD1 (6 bases). Germline CDR1 and CDR2: MDHEN and SYDVKM. This CDR3 contains 15 residues. V lost 5 bases, J lost 1 base, and 12 bases lay in between. The CDR3 spells CASSGAGTSNQPQHF. The CDR3 DNA is TGTGCCAGCAGTGGGGCAGGGACAAGCAATCAGCCCCAGCATTTT.

J is TRBJ1-5 and V is TRBV2; 9 positions match TRBD1. V lost 3 bases, J lost 2 bases, and 2 bases stayed unmatched. Germline CDR1 and CDR2: SNHLY and FYNNEI. The CDR3 sequence is 15 residues long. The CDR3: CASSDRTGGNQPQHF. The CDR3 DNA sequence: TGTGCCAGCAGTGATAGGACAGGGGGCAATCAGCCCCAGCATTTT.

The chain employs TRBV10-1 and TRBJ2-5, with 8 bases aligning to TRBD2. This CDR3 has 15 amino acids. J lost 6 bases, V lost 0 bases, and 6 bases had no gene match. Looked up from germline, CDR1 is WNHNN and CDR2 is SYGVQD (reference sequence). CDR3 amino acids: CASSESTGGPQTQYF. The CDR3 nucleotides read TGCGCCAGCAGTGAGTCGACGGGGGGGCCGCAGACCCAGTACTTC.

V gene TRBV18 combines with J gene TRBJ1-3; D call uncertain. V shed 4 bases and J shed 4 bases, with 8 bases lying between them. Germline assignment: CDR1 KGHSH and CDR2 LQKENI. The CDR3 is made up of 13 amino acids. The DNA for the CDR3 is TGTGCCAGCTCACGATCCTTCGGAAACACCATATATTTT. Translated: CASSRSFGNTIYF. Together with reference TRBV18 and TRBJ1-3, the CDR3 gives the full variable domain: NAGVMQNPRHLVRRRGQEARLRCSPMKGHSHVYWYRQLPEEGLKFMVYLQKENIIDESGMPKERFSAEFPKEGPSILRIQQVVRGDSAAYFCASSRSFGNTIYFGEGSWLTVV.

V usage is TRBV7-8 and J usage is TRBJ1-1; D perhaps matches TRBD1 (6 bases). V was cut by 3 bases and J by 4 bases, with 9 bases left in between. Germline CDR1 is SGHVS and CDR2 is FQNEAQ. The CDR3 covers 13 residues. In nucleotides, the CDR3 is TGTGCCAGCAGCTTGGACAGCATCACTGAAGCTTTCTTT. The encoded protein is CASSLDSITEAFF. Full variable domain (outside the CDR3, taken from reference TRBV7-8 and TRBJ1-1): GAGVSQSPRYKVAKRGQDVALRCDPISGHVSLFWYQQALGQGPEFLTYFQNEAQLDKSGLPSDRFFAERPEGSVSTLKIQRTQQEDSAVYLCASSLDSITEAFFGQGTRLTVV.

The chain links TRBV4-3 to TRBJ1-6, with D possibly matching TRBD1 (6 bases). V gave up 4 bases and J gave up 7 bases, with 14 bases separating them. Germline V lookup: CDR1 LGHNA, CDR2 YSLEER. The CDR3 totals 15 residues. This CDR3 reads CASSLIRTENSPLHF. The CDR3 nucleotides read TGCGCCAGCAGCCTTATCCGGACAGAGAATTCACCCCTCCACTTT.

The chain recombines TRBV11-2 with TRBJ2-7; tentative D call: TRBD1 (5 bases). The V and J ends lost 1 base and 6 bases respectively, with 19 bases between them. This CDR3 is 16 amino acids long. Germline assignment: CDR1 SGHAT and CDR2 FQNNGV. The CDR3 region has the DNA TGTGCCAGCAGCTTAGCCCTGGCAGGGCGCTTGGGCGAGCAGTACTTC. Residues: CASSLALAGRLGEQYF.